This section outlines one T cell receptor (beta chain) sequence together with its context. This record belongs to a study of OX40 agonist ivuxolimab in advanced cancers. Assay used: immunoSEQ multiplex PCR; TCRdb lists only in-frame clones, some missing. Found here are around 70,000 clones, 85% of them singletons; the top ten hold 0.5% to 0.55%. The origin of this receptor is an adult with an advanced solid tumor such as melanoma, head and neck, liver or kidney cancer. Specimen: CD4+ or CD8+ T cells sorted from blood, collected in a trial of the OX40 agonist ivuxolimab.

The CDR3 nucleotides read TGTGCCAGCAGCTTATCAAGCACGTCCTACGAGCAGTACTTC. Residues: CASSLSSTSYEQYF. This chain links TRBV7-2 with TRBJ2-7, with no clear D. The V gene lost 2 bases and the J gene lost 1 base, with 9 bases spanning the gap. This CDR3 is built from 14 residues. Germline V gene sequence: CDR1 SGHTA, CDR2 FQGNSA. Supplemented by reference TRBV7-2 and TRBJ2-7, the full variable domain reads GAGVSQSPSNKVTEKGKDVELRCDPISGHTALYWYRQSLGQGLEFLIYFQGNSAPDKSGLPSDRFSAERTGGSVSTLTIQRTQQEDSAVYLCASSLSSTSYEQYFGPGTRLTVT.